This T cell receptor beta chain emerged from a study of blood T cell repertoires in COVID-19 (dated by TCRdb to between 2020 and 2021). General notes on the study: Collaborator samples came from the United States, Italy and Spain and covered acute and convalescent phases of COVID-19. The material from the prospective study consisted of cDNA or gDNA derived from T cells, B-cell-depleted T cells, or PBMCs. The sample metadata nearly always contained a de-identified subject ID, COVID-19 status, age in years and sex. Samples were obtained from the ongoing ImmuneRACE study (first 160 participants) and from some 1,300 subjects provided by 6 global collaborators. Deeply sampled blood TCRbeta repertoires from subjects exposed to, actively infected with, or recovered from COVID-19 were included in the dataset. The repertoires were released in a freely available public database meant as a resource for research on the immune response to SARS-CoV-2. Where available, HLA class I and class II types were obtained from metadata supplied by the sample provider rather than from assay-based typing.

In Seattle, one collaborating source enrolled patients while the infection was active and tracked those patients longitudinally over the course of disease. The collaborating institutions used their own protocols to collect whole blood in K2EDTA tubes. For TCRbeta analysis, collaborator samples were shipped as frozen whole blood, as isolated PBMCs, or as DNA extracted from either sample type. General conclusions and limits of the study: Clinical and demographic metadata were provided uncurated, with the amount varying by source and participant.

As to this clone: Its antigen is still unknown. No much larger clone exists at a distance of one base, and base qualities are not known.

TCRbeta CDR3 regions were amplified from genomic DNA using the immunoSEQ Assay, a bias-controlled multiplex PCR. Per the authors' processing: Within the assay, amplification of reference gene primers was used to estimate how many nucleated cells each sample contained. To quantify the absolute abundance of each unique TCRbeta CDR3 rearrangement, sequence reads were collapsed and filtered. For each sample, productive Simpson clonality was calculated by taking the square root of Simpson's diversity index across productive rearrangements. TCRdb retrieved this table from immuneACCESS and kept in-frame rearrangements only. Not all clones are present; in checked studies, unresolved V genes account for under half, and no reason is known for the remainder. The DNA was the basis for D and trimming; V, J and clone size are from that table. For this sample the table gives more than 200,000 clones, of which more than 75% were detected only once. The ten largest clonotypes hold roughly 5% of the sample.

The sequenced material came from peripheral blood. This TCR derives from a woman between 55 and 75 years old with COVID-19, enrolled during active disease.

The nucleotide sequence is given as TGTGCCAGCAGCTTAGCCCCTACTGCGGTAGATACGCAGTATTTT. Its protein reads: CASSLAPTAVDTQYF. This chain joins TRBV7-6 to TRBJ2-3; the D gene remains uncertain. CDR1 and CDR2 are drawn from the germline V gene: SGHVS, FNYEAQ. V is cut by 0 bases and J by 5 bases, and the space between the germline ends is 12 bases. The CDR3 covers 15 residues, taking in both the cysteine and the phenylalanine. Kept here is only the CDR3 DNA, which spans 45 bases and is read in frame from base 1.